A selection of T cell receptor beta chains follows, all from one sample in a study of T cells in Graves' hyperthyroidism and ophthalmopathy. Each CDR3 protein gets one entry after TCRdb re-called the multiplex PCR reads with MiXCR. The repertoire includes approximately 620,000 distinct CDR3 sequences, 16% of them detected once, and less than 3.5% sits in the top ten. Sequenced material: blood. The receptors here all came from a woman in her 40s with Graves' ophthalmopathy. The CDR3 runs from the conserved cysteine through the conserved F or W. The order of the fields is J gene, V gene, CDR3 protein.

TRBJ2-3	TRBV12-3/TRBV12-4	CASSRNRDRADTQYF
TRBJ2-7	TRBV6-5	CASSYDRASPEQYF
TRBJ1-2	TRBV20-1	CSASGDSSNYGYTF
TRBJ2-7	TRBV28	CASSQAGYEQYF
TRBJ1-2	TRBV6-1	CASTTGEIGASGYTF
TRBJ2-5	TRBV2	CASRLTGVETQYF
TRBJ2-3	TRBV20-1	CSAVEGATDTQYF
TRBJ2-7	TRBV7-9	CARETSSGTGSWEQYF
TRBJ2-1	TRBV30	CAWFSQNYNEQFF
TRBJ1-6	TRBV3-1	CASSQNRNSPLHF
TRBJ2-3	TRBV2	CASSLAGGPGDTQYF
TRBJ2-5	TRBV9	CASSVTSGRAETQYF
TRBJ2-5	TRBV7-8	CAIQIQETQYF
TRBJ2-2	TRBV11-3	CASSQRWDALNTGELFF
TRBJ2-1	TRBV18	CASSPRPSGADNEQFF
TRBJ2-5	TRBV7-9	CASRKDRDVLETQYF